This T cell receptor beta chain was identified in a study of cytomegalovirus exposure and HLA in healthy donors. CDR3 length: 15 residues. The V gene's germline CDR1 is SGHNT and CDR2 YENEEA. V dropped 3 bases and J dropped 0 bases, with 11 bases sitting between them. The PCR contained 60 Vbeta and 13 Jbeta primers. Some clones are missing from TCRdb's copy, which holds only in-frame ones; the method was immunoSEQ multiplex PCR. Here the sample spans roughly 120,000 clones, about 63% being singletons. The sample comprised PBMCs. The receptor comes from a man between 25 and 39 years old in good health and CMV-seropositive. The chain couples TRBV11-3 to TRBJ2-5; TRBD1 might be the D (7 bases). This CDR3 is CASSLGGQDQETQYF. DNA for the CDR3: TGTGCCAGCAGCTTGGGAGGACAGGACCAAGAGACCCAGTACTTC.